Shown below are 20 T cell receptor beta chains from a single sample sequenced in a study of blood T cell repertoires in COVID-19 (dated by TCRdb to the early 2020s). Library generation was performed with the immunoSEQ multiplex PCR assay. TCRdb re-hosts the immuneACCESS table, in-frame sequences only. Its copies lack some clones; in the studies checked, an unresolved V gene accounts for under half of them, and the cause for the rest is not known. Here the sample has 250,000 or so clones; 75% to 90% occur a single time. The biggest ten clones account for 3% of the sample. Sequenced sample: peripheral blood. These receptors came from a woman in her twenties or thirties with active or convalescent COVID-19.

CDR3 in amino acids: CASSHMIPGQTYNSPLHF. CDR3 bases: TGCGCCAGCAGCCATATGATCCCGGGACAGACTTATAATTCACCCCTCCACTTT. The rearrangement joins TRBV4-1 to TRBJ1-6; TRBD1 agrees at 7 bases. CDR3 length: 18 amino acids. Germline CDR1 and CDR2: MGHRA and YSYEKL. V shed 3 bases and J 4 bases; nucleotides not matched to a gene: 12.

The V and J genes are TRBV4-3 and TRBJ1-2; 7 bases agree with TRBD1. CDR1 and CDR2 from the germline V gene are LGHNA and YSLEER. There are 15 residues in the CDR3. The ends lost 0 bases at V and 8 bases at J; junction bases unmatched: 9. Written as DNA, the CDR3 is TGCGCCAGCAGCCAAGATAGGGACAGAAGACGCGGCTACACCTTC. This sequence encodes CASSQDRDRRRGYTF.

The chain uses TRBV7-3 and TRBJ2-5, with 10 bases that match TRBD1. Per germline, CDR1 SGHTA and CDR2 FQGTGA. V lost 5 bases, J lost 4 bases, and 13 bases stayed unmatched. The CDR3 is 17 residues long. CDR3 sequence reads: CASSPYSGTGAIETQYF. In nucleotides, the CDR3 is TGTGCCAGCAGCCCATACTCCGGGACAGGGGCGATAGAGACCCAGTACTTC. The full variable domain, completed using reference TRBV7-3 and TRBJ2-5, is GAGVSQTPSNKVTEKGKYVELRCDPISGHTALYWYRQSLGQGPEFLIYFQGTGAADDSGLPNDRFFAVRPEGSVSTLKIQRTERGDSAVYLCASSPYSGTGAIETQYFGPGTRLLVL.

The gene calls are TRBV19 and TRBJ1-3, with a possible D match to TRBD1 (5 bases). Germline V lookup: CDR1 LNHDA, CDR2 SQIVND (reference sequence). V was pared by 7 bases and J by 4 bases, with 17 bases between. This CDR3 region has 15 residues. Written as DNA, the CDR3 is TGTGCCAGTACCGGGAGGGGCGCCCTCGGAAACACCATATATTTT. Residues: CASTGRGALGNTIYF. Variable domain in full (rest from reference TRBV19 and TRBJ1-3): DGGITQSPKYLFRKEGQNVTLSCEQNLNHDAMYWYRQDPGQGLRLIYYSQIVNDFQKGDIAEGYSVSREKKESFPLTVTSAQKNPTAFYLCASTGRGALGNTIYFGEGSWLTVV.

The CDR3 DNA is TGTGCCAGCTCACCCATAGAGGGCAATCAGCCCCAGCATTTT. Translating gives CASSPIEGNQPQHF. This rearrangement joins TRBV18 to TRBJ1-5; D unresolved. CDR3 length: 14 amino acids. CDR1 KGHSH and CDR2 LQKENI come from the germline V gene. V was shortened by 3 bases and J by 2 bases, with 8 bases between the two germline ends.

This rearrangement joins TRBV6-5 to TRBJ1-1; D not resolved. Germline V lookup: CDR1 MNHEY, CDR2 SVGAGI. V gave up 7 bases and J gave up 2 bases, with 14 bases separating them. The CDR3 contains 14 residues. DNA for the CDR3: TGTGCCAGCACTGCGGCAGGAGGAAACACTGAAGCTTTCTTT. The encoded protein is CASTAAGGNTEAFF.

J is TRBJ2-3 and V is TRBV7-2; the match to TRBD2 covers 8 bases. From germline, CDR1 is SGHTA and CDR2 FQGNSA. This CDR3 is built from 17 residues. Trimming at V came to 4 bases and at J to 3 bases, leaving 12 bases not matched to a gene. The CDR3 DNA reads TGTGCCAGCAGCTCGACCGGACTAGCCCCTTTTACAGATACGCAGTATTTT. This gives the protein CASSSTGLAPFTDTQYF.

The V call is TRBV3-1 (or the pseudogene TRBV3-2), the J call TRBJ2-5, with 10 bases that match TRBD2. This CDR3 is built from 14 residues. J lost 7 bases, V lost 3 bases, and 5 bases had no gene match. Germline V gene lookup returns CDR1 LGHDT and CDR2 YNNKEL (reference sequence). CDR3 residues: CASSQQAGGATQYF. DNA for the CDR3: TGTGCCAGCAGCCAGCAAGCGGGGGGGGCGACCCAGTACTTC.

This rearrangement joins TRBV5-5 to TRBJ2-1; 8 positions agree with TRBD2. The CDR3 extends over 20 amino acids. Germline loops: CDR1 SGHKS, CDR2 YYEKEE (reference sequence). V gave up 0 bases and J gave up 3 bases; unmatched junction bases: 17. Here the CDR3 DNA reads TGTGCCAGCAGCTTGGGAGGTTGGGACTGGGGCGGGGGGAACTACAATGAGCAGTTCTTC. It translates to CASSLGGWDWGGGNYNEQFF.

This clone was seen a few times. This sequence joins TRBV24-1 and TRBJ1-4; weak D call: TRBD1 (6 bases). Germline V gene lookup returns CDR1 KGHDR and CDR2 SFDVKD. V was cut by 2 bases and J by 4 bases, with 10 bases left in between. There are 15 residues in the CDR3. CDR3 residues: CATSDSTGYNEKLFF. The CDR3 bases are TGTGCCACCAGTGATTCGACAGGCTATAATGAAAAACTGTTTTTT.

This sequence joins TRBV5-1 and TRBJ1-1; 9 nucleotides agree with TRBD1. Germline V gene sequence: CDR1 SGHRS, CDR2 YFSETQ. CDR3 length: 13 residues. The junction had 6 bases not matched to a gene; V was cut back by 2 bases and J by 10 bases. The CDR3 sequence: CASSFPGTGRAFF. The CDR3 DNA reads as TGCGCCAGCAGCTTTCCCGGGACAGGGAGAGCTTTCTTT.

The chain uses TRBV9 and TRBJ1-3, with D possibly matching TRBD1 (5 bases). V was pared by 4 bases and J by 3 bases, with 14 bases between. CDR1 SGDLS and CDR2 YYNGEE come from the germline V gene. This CDR3 has 15 residues. The DNA of the CDR3 is TGTGCCAGCAGCCCGGGGGGGACCGATGGAAACACCATATATTTT. Protein sequence: CASSPGGTDGNTIYF.

The chain is built from TRBV9 and TRBJ2-2, with a possible D match to TRBD1 (6 bases). V was trimmed by 0 bases and J by 4 bases, leaving 13 bases between them. The CDR3 length is 16 residues. CDR1 SGDLS and CDR2 YYNGEE come from the germline V gene. In nucleotides, the CDR3 is TGTGCCAGCAGCGTAGGGAACAGGGAGCTCACCGGGGAGCTGTTTTTT. Translating it yields CASSVGNRELTGELFF.

This chain connects TRBV18 to TRBJ1-2; a possible D gene is TRBD1 (5 bases). The CDR3 is 15 residues long. Per germline, CDR1 KGHSH and CDR2 LQKENI. Between the trimmed V and J ends, which lost 2 bases and 2 bases, there was a span of 12 bases. The CDR3 bases are TGTGCCAGCTCACCATTCGGGGGAGAAAACTATGGCTACACCTTC. Residues: CASSPFGGENYGYTF.

This clone was found once. The CDR3 is CASSRVGQDSNQPQHF. CDR3 DNA: TGTGCCAGCTCACGGGTTGGGCAGGATAGCAATCAGCCCCAGCATTTT. The genes are TRBV18 and TRBJ1-5, with unresolved D. The CDR3 is 16 amino acids. The V end lost 4 bases, the J end lost 0 bases, and 13 bases lay between the germline ends. In germline, CDR1 is KGHSH, CDR2 LQKENI.

V is TRBV29-1 and J is TRBJ1-1; D may be TRBD1 (5 bases). V was shortened by 1 base and J by 2 bases, with 8 bases between the two germline ends. The CDR3 loop spans 13 amino acids. Germline CDR1 SQVTM, CDR2 ANQGSEA. In DNA form, the CDR3 reads TGCAGCGTTGAAGGCAGGGTCAACACTGAAGCTTTCTTT. Its protein is CSVEGRVNTEAFF.

V gene TRBV9 combines with J gene TRBJ1-6, with D possibly matching TRBD1 (5 bases). V was shortened by 3 bases and J by 9 bases, with 19 bases between the two germline ends. The CDR3 totals 16 residues. Germline V lookup: CDR1 SGDLS, CDR2 YYNGEE. CDR3 nucleotide sequence: TGTGCCAGCAGCGCCGGATCGGGGGTCGGTAGTTCACCCCTCCACTTT. It translates to CASSAGSGVGSSPLHF.

V usage is TRBV7-2 and J usage is TRBJ1-1; no definite D call. Germline CDR1 and CDR2: SGHTA and FQGNSA. The CDR3 has 12 residues. The V gene lost 5 bases and the J gene lost 6 bases, with 10 bases spanning the gap. The CDR3 loop is CASSHPGAEAFF. CDR3 sequence (DNA): TGTGCCAGCAGCCATCCTGGAGCTGAAGCTTTCTTT.

This clone showed up just once. The chain joins TRBV11-1 to TRBJ2-7; TRBD2 matches at 9 bases. J was trimmed by 5 bases and V by 4 bases; bases with no gene match: 9. The CDR3 is 15 amino acids. The germline CDR1 and CDR2 sequences are SGHAT and FQDESV (reference sequence). Written as DNA, the CDR3 is TGTGCCAGCAGCTCGCGGGGGGGACCCGGGGACGAGCAGTACTTC. Its translation is CASSSRGGPGDEQYF. Complete variable domain (other parts from reference TRBV11-1 and TRBJ2-7): EAEVAQSPRYKITEKSQAVAFWCDPISGHATLYWYRQILGQGPELLVQFQDESVVDDSQLPKDRFSAERLKGVDSTLKIQPAELGDSAMYLCASSSRGGPGDEQYFGPGTRLTVT.

The chain is built from TRBV7-9 and TRBJ1-6, with D hard to call. Trimming shortened V by 6 bases and J by 10 bases, and 13 bases separated the two germline ends. Germline V gene data show CDR1 as SEHNR and CDR2 as FQNEAQ (reference sequence). The CDR3 runs 13 residues. The CDR3 nucleotides are TGTGCCAGCAGTTTAAAGGTGGAGTCACCCCTCCACTTT. As protein: CASSLKVESPLHF.